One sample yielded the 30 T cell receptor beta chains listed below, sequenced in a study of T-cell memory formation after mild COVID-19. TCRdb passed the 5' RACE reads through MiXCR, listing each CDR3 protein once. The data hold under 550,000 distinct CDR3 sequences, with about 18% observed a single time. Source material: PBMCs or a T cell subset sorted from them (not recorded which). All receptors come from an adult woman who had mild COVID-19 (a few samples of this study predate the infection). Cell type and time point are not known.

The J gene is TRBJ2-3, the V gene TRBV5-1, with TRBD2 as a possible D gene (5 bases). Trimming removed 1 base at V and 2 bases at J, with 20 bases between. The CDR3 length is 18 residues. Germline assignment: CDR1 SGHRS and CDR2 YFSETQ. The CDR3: CASSLRPPSERTTDTQYF. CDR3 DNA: TGCGCCAGCAGCTTGAGACCACCCTCCGAGCGGACCACAGATACGCAGTATTTT.

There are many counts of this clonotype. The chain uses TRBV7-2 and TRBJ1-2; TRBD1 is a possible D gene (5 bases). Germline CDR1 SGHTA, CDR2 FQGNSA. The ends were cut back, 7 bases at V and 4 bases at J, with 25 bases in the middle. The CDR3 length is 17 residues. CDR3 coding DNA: TGTGCCAGCACCCTTTCGGTTTATGGGGCGCGTGGCTATGGCTACACCTTC. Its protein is CASTLSVYGARGYGYTF.

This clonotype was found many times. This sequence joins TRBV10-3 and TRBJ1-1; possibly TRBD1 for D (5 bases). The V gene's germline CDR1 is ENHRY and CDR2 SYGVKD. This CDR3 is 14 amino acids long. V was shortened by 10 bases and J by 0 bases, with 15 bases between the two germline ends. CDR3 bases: TGTGCCACCCATCCAGGGAAAATGAACACTGAAGCTTTCTTT. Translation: CATHPGKMNTEAFF.

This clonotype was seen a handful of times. The CDR3 DNA follows: TGCAGTGCTAGAGCGCGGGGATACGAGCAGTACTTC. Protein: CSARARGYEQYF. The chain is built from TRBV20-1 and TRBJ2-7, with D possibly being TRBD2 (6 bases). V lost 1 base, J lost 4 bases, and 8 bases lay in between. The CDR3 is 12 amino acids. Germline V gene lookup returns CDR1 DFQATT and CDR2 SNEGSKA (reference sequence).

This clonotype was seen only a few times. The CDR3 nucleotides read TGTGCCAGCGGGGAGCCCCCAGATACGCAGTATTTT. Translated: CASGEPPDTQYF. The chain couples TRBV3-1 to TRBJ2-3; weak D call: TRBD2 (5 bases). The germline V gene has CDR1 LGHDT and CDR2 YNNKEL (reference sequence). Trimming left V 8 bases short and J 4 bases short, with 10 bases between. The CDR3 contains 12 residues.

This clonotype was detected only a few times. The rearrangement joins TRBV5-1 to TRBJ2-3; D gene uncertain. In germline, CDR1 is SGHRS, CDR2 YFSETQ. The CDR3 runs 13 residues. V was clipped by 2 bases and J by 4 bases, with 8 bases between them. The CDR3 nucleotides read TGCGCCAGCAGCTTAGGCCCTCCAGATACGCAGTATTTT. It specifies CASSLGPPDTQYF.

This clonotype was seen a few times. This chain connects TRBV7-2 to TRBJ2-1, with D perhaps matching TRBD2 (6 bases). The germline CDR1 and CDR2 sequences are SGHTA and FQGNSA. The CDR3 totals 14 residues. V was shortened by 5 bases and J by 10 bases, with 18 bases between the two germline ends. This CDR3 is CASSETAGSREQFF. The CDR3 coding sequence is TGTGCCAGCAGCGAGACTGCGGGATCCCGGGAGCAGTTCTTC.

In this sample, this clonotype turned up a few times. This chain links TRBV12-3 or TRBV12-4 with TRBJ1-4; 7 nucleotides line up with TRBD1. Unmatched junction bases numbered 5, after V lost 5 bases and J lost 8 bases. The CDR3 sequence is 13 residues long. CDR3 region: CASSDRDQEKLFF. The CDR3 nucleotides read TGTGCCAGCAGTGACAGGGATCAGGAAAAACTGTTTTTT.

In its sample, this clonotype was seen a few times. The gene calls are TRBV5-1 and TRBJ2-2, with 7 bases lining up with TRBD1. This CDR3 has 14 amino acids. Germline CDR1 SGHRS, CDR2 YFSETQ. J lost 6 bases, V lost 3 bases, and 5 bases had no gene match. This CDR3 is CASSSDRVPGELFF. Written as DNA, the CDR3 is TGCGCCAGCAGCTCTGACAGGGTCCCCGGGGAGCTGTTTTTT.

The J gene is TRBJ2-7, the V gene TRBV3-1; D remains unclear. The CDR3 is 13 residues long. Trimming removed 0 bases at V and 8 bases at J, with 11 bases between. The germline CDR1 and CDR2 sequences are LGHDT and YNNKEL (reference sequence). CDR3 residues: CASSQETVAKQYF. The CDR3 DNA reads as TGTGCCAGCAGCCAAGAGACGGTAGCAAAGCAGTACTTC.

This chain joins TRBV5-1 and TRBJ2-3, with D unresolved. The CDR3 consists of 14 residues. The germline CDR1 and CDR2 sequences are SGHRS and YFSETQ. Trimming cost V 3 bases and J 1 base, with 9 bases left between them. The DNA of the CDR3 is TGCGCCAGCAGCTACCAGGCAGGCACAGATACGCAGTATTTT. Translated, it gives CASSYQAGTDTQYF.

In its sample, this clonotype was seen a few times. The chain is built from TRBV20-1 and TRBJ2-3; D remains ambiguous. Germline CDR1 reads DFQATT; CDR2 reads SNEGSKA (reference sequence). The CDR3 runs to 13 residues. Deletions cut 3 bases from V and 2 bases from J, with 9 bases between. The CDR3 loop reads CSASSYNTDTQYF. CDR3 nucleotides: TGCAGTGCTAGCTCCTATAACACAGATACGCAGTATTTT.

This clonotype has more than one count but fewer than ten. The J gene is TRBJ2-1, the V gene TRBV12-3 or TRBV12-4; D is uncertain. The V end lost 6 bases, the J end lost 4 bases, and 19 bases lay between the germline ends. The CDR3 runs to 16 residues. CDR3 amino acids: CASSAASNPLYNEQFF. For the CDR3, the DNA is TGTGCCAGCAGCGCTGCCAGTAACCCCCTTTACAATGAGCAGTTCTTC.

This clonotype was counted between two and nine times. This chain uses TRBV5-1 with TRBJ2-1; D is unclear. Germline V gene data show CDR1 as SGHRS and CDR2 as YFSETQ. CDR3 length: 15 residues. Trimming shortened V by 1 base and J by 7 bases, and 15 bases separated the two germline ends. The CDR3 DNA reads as TGCGCCAGCAGCTTGTCAGGCGCCACTTCAAATGAGCAGTTCTTC. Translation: CASSLSGATSNEQFF.

CDR3 nucleotides: TGTGCCAGCAGCTTAACTACCCTGGACAAAGGCTATGGCTACACCTTC. Translation gives CASSLTTLDKGYGYTF. V and J are TRBV7-2 and TRBJ1-2, with a weak D call TRBD1 (5 bases). The germline V gene encodes CDR1 SGHTA and CDR2 FQGNSA. V was trimmed by 2 bases and J by 4 bases, leaving 17 bases between them. This CDR3 comprises 16 residues.

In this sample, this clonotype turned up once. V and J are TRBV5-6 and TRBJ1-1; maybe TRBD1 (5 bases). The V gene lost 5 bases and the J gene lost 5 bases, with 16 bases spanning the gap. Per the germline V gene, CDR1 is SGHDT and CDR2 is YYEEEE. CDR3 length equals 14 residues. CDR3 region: CASRRTGRNTEAFF. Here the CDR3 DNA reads TGTGCCAGCAGGCGGACGGGGCGCAATACTGAAGCTTTCTTT.

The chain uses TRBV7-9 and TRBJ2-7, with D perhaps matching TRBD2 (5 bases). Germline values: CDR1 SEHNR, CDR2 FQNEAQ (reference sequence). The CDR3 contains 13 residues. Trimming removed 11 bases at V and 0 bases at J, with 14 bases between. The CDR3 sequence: CAGGTSHSYEQYF. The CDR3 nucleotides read TGTGCCGGTGGAACTAGTCACTCCTACGAGCAGTACTTC.

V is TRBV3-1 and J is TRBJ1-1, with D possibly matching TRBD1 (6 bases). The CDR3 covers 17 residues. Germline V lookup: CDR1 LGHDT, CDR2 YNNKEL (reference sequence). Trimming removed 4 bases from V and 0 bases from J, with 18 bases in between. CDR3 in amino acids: CASSPIVLGGMNTEAFF. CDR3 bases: TGTGCCAGCAGCCCGATAGTCCTTGGGGGCATGAACACTGAAGCTTTCTTT.

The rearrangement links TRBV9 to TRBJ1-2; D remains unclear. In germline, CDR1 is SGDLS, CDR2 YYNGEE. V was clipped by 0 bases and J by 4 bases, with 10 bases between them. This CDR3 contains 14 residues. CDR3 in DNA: TGTGCCAGCAGCGTAGGAGCGACCACCTATGGCTACACCTTC. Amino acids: CASSVGATTYGYTF.

CDR3 loop: CSASQGVAYEQYF. CDR3 sequence (DNA): TGCAGTGCTAGTCAAGGGGTCGCCTACGAGCAGTACTTC. The chain joins TRBV20-1 to TRBJ2-7, with a tentative D call TRBD1 (5 bases). CDR1 and CDR2 from the germline V gene are DFQATT and SNEGSKA (reference sequence). This CDR3 has 13 amino acids. With 3 bases removed from V and 2 bases from J, the gap between germline ends came to 11 bases.

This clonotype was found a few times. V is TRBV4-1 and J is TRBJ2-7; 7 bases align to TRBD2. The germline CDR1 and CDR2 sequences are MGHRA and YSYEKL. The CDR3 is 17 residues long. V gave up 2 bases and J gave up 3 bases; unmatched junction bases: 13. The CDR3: CASSQHSERGPYYEQYF. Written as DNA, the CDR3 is TGCGCCAGCAGCCAACACTCGGAGCGGGGCCCCTACTACGAGCAGTACTTC.

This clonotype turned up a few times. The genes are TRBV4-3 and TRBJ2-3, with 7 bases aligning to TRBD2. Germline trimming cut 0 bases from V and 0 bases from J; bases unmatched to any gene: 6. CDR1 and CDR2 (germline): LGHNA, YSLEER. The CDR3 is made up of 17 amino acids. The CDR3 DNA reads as TGCGCCAGCAGCCAAGAACCTCGGGGAGGGAGCACAGATACGCAGTATTTT. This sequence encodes CASSQEPRGGSTDTQYF.

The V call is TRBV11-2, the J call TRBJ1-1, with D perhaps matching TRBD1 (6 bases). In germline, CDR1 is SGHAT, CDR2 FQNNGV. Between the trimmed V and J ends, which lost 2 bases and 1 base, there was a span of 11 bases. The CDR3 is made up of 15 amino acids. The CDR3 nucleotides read TGTGCCAGCAGCTTATACCGGGGGGCGAACACTGAAGCTTTCTTT. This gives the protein CASSLYRGANTEAFF.

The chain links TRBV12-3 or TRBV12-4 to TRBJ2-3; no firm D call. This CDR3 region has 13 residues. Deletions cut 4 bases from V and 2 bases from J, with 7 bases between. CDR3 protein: CASSYFNTDTQYF. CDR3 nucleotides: TGTGCCAGCAGTTACTTCAACACAGATACGCAGTATTTT.

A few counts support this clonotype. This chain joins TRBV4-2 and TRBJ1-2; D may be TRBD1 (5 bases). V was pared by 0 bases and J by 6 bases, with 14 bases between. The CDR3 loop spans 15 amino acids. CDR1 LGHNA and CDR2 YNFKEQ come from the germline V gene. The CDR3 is CASSQEMGRENGYTF. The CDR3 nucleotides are TGTGCCAGCAGCCAAGAGATGGGCAGGGAGAATGGCTACACCTTC.

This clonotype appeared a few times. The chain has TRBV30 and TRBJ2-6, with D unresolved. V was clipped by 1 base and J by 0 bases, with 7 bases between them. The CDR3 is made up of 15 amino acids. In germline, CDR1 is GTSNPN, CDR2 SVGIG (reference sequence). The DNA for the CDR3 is TGTGCCTGGAGTGATGAAGTCTCTGGGGCCAACGTCCTGACTTTC. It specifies CAWSDEVSGANVLTF.

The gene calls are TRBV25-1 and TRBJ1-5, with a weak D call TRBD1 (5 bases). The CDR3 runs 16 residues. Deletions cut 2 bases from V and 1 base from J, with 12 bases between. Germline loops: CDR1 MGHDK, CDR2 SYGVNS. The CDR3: CASSEKSWDSNQPQHF. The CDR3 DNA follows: TGTGCCAGCAGTGAAAAAAGTTGGGACAGCAATCAGCCCCAGCATTTT.

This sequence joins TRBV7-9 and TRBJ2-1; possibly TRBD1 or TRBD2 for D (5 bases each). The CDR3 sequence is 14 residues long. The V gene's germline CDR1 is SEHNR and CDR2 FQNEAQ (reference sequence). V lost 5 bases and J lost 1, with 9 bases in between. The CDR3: CASSRGRSYNEQFF. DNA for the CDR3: TGTGCCAGCAGCCGGGGACGGTCCTACAATGAGCAGTTCTTC.

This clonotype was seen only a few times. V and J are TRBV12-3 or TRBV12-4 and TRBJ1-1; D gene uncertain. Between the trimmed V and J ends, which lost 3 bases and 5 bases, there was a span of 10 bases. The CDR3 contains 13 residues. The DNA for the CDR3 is TGTGCCAGCAGTTTCGGGGATAGGACTGAAGCTTTCTTT. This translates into CASSFGDRTEAFF.

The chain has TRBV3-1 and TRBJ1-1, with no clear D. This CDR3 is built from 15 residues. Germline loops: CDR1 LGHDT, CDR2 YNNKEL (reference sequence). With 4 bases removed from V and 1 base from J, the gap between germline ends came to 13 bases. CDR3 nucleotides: TGTGCCAGCAGCCGCTCGACCGCCAGGAACACTGAAGCTTTCTTT. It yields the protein CASSRSTARNTEAFF.